These 4 T cell receptor beta chains were sequenced from one sample in a study of blood T cells in healthy people across ages. A J-beta primer mix and a sample-barcoded 5' primer were used in a second PCR of about 7 to 11 cycles. Via MiXCR, TCRdb re-called the 5' RACE reads, giving one row per CDR3 protein. The sample records about 1.5 million distinct CDR3 sequences, 35% to 45% being singletons. Sequenced material: blood. The receptors originated from a woman between 18 and 29 years old in good health.

The chain has TRBV20-1 and TRBJ2-5, with no clear D. Trimming removed 0 bases at V and 4 bases at J, with 12 bases between. Germline V lookup: CDR1 DFQATT, CDR2 SNEGSKA (reference sequence). This CDR3 has 14 amino acids. This CDR3 is CSARDWPQRETQYF. The CDR3 DNA follows: TGCAGTGCTAGAGATTGGCCACAACGAGAGACCCAGTACTTC.

This chain links TRBV20-1 with TRBJ1-5, with D possibly being TRBD1 (5 bases). Trimming stripped 6 bases from V and 0 bases from J, with 18 bases between. Germline V CDR1 and CDR2: DFQATT, SNEGSKA (reference sequence). The CDR3 sequence is 16 residues long. In DNA form, the CDR3 reads TGCAGTGCCCGGGGGGTCCAGGGTTATAGCAATCAGCCCCAGCATTTT. This encodes CSARGVQGYSNQPQHF.

In this sample, this clonotype turned up many times. The gene calls are TRBV4-1 and TRBJ2-7; 9 bases are shared with TRBD1. Losses at the gene ends were 3 bases for V and 3 bases for J; bases not matched to a gene: 6. Germline CDR1 MGHRA, CDR2 YSYEKL. This CDR3 has 15 amino acids. For the CDR3, the DNA is TGCGCCAGCAGCCAGGTCGGGGACAGGGACTACGAGCAGTACTTC. This translates into CASSQVGDRDYEQYF.

This clonotype appeared once. The genes are TRBV2 and TRBJ2-3, with 8 nucleotides matching TRBD1. With 8 bases clipped from V and 1 base from J, the junction kept 8 bases outside the gene matches. Germline V CDR1 and CDR2: SNHLY, FYNNEI. This CDR3 comprises 15 residues. As DNA, the CDR3 is TGTGCCAGCGAAATGGGGGGACAGGGCACAGATACGCAGTATTTT. It yields the protein CASEMGGQGTDTQYF.